A single sample gave rise to the 22 T cell receptor beta chains below, sequenced in a study of identical twins. One entry per CDR3 protein results from TCRdb running MiXCR on the 5' RACE reads. The sample lists just over 450,000 distinct CDR3 sequences; more than 13% were seen once. These sequences were also reported in another study, on yellow fever vaccine responses in identical twins.

Material for sequencing was CD4+ T cells sorted from blood. The receptor set was obtained from a woman between 18 and 29 years old in good health.

This clonotype was observed a few times. The chain couples TRBV4-1 to TRBJ2-1, with 10 bases lining up with TRBD2. This CDR3 region has 15 residues. V lost 3 bases, J lost 9 bases, and 8 bases stayed unmatched. The V gene's germline CDR1 is MGHRA and CDR2 YSYEKL. The CDR3 reads CASSQGSGRAGEQFF. CDR3 nucleotide sequence: TGCGCCAGCAGCCAGGGAAGCGGGAGGGCCGGTGAGCAGTTCTTC.

The chain couples TRBV20-1 to TRBJ2-5; 10 nucleotides agree with TRBD1. The J segment lost 5 bases and the V segment lost 5 bases, leaving 2 bases of the junction unmatched. Germline CDR1 is DFQATT and CDR2 is SNEGSKA (reference sequence). This CDR3 spans 12 amino acids. CDR3 DNA sequence: TGCAGTGCTGGACAGGGGGATGAGACCCAGTACTTC. Amino acid sequence: CSAGQGDETQYF.

The chain couples TRBV5-1 to TRBJ2-7; D ambiguous. Germline V lookup: CDR1 SGHRS, CDR2 YFSETQ. V lost 0 bases and J 2 bases, leaving 21 bases between the germline ends. The CDR3 has 18 amino acids. In DNA form, the CDR3 reads TGCGCCAGCAGCTTGGCTGGGTACGGCCTTGATTTTCCCTACGAGCAGTACTTC. It translates to CASSLAGYGLDFPYEQYF.

V usage is TRBV27 and J usage is TRBJ2-7, with 7 bases aligning to TRBD1. Trimming took 2 bases from V and 3 from J; bases not matched to a gene: 4. Germline assignment: CDR1 MNHEY and CDR2 SMNVEV (reference sequence). CDR3 length: 14 residues. The chain's CDR3 is CASSLRGQNYEQYF. The CDR3, as DNA: TGTGCCAGCAGTTTAAGGGGACAGAACTACGAGCAGTACTTC.

In this sample, this clonotype turned up many times. This chain connects TRBV6-2 or TRBV6-3 to TRBJ1-5, with D uncertain. V lost 4 bases and J 4 bases, leaving 8 bases between the germline ends. The germline V gene encodes CDR1 MNHEY and CDR2 SVGEGT. The CDR3 is 13 residues long. This CDR3 is CASSWELNQPQHF. CDR3 DNA sequence: TGTGCCAGCAGTTGGGAACTGAATCAGCCCCAGCATTTT.

Many counts were recorded for this clonotype. V is TRBV5-1 and J is TRBJ2-7; possible D gene TRBD2, 5 bases. The germline V and J ends were trimmed by 4 bases and 3 bases, with 11 bases remaining between them. Germline V gene data show CDR1 as SGHRS and CDR2 as YFSETQ. This CDR3 is 13 amino acids long. CDR3 coding DNA: TGCGCCAGCAGCCTTAGCGAGAGCTACGAGCAGTACTTC. It yields the protein CASSLSESYEQYF.

This clonotype was seen more than once but under ten times. The rearrangement links TRBV12-3 or TRBV12-4 to TRBJ2-1; 8 positions agree with TRBD1. Trimming cost V 6 bases and J 9 bases; bases outside gene matches: 4. The CDR3 contains 12 residues. The CDR3 loop reads CASRPGQGEQFF. DNA for the CDR3: TGTGCCAGCAGACCCGGACAGGGTGAGCAGTTCTTC.

The table lists this clonotype with a few counts. The chain couples TRBV10-3 to TRBJ2-1; 10 bases are a match to TRBD2. V lost 3 bases to trimming and J lost 4 bases; unmatched junction nucleotides: 6. CDR1 is ENHRY, CDR2 SYGVKD, per germline. There are 16 residues in the CDR3. CDR3 nucleotide sequence: TGTGCCATCAGTGACCCGGGACTAGCGAGATACAATGAGCAGTTCTTC. It specifies CAISDPGLARYNEQFF.

This clonotype was recorded only once. V gene TRBV12-3 or TRBV12-4 combines with J gene TRBJ2-3; 14 bases line up with TRBD2. The CDR3 covers 19 residues. V trimming: 10 bases; J trimming: 0 bases; junction bases outside the gene matches: 15. The CDR3 DNA is TGTGCCACCAGGCATCAGATGGGACTAGCGGGGGCTAGCACAGATACGCAGTATTTT. It translates to CATRHQMGLAGASTDTQYF.

Only a few counts were recorded for this clonotype. This chain links TRBV12-3 or TRBV12-4 with TRBJ2-7, with TRBD2 as a possible D gene (5 bases). Trimming cost V 3 bases and J 7 bases, with 7 bases left between them. The CDR3 sequence is 11 residues long. This CDR3 is CASSFKREQYF. As DNA, the CDR3 is TGTGCCAGCAGTTTCAAGCGGGAGCAGTACTTC.

This clonotype was seen only a few times. The CDR3 loop is CASSSKNLTSGRNNEQFF. The CDR3 DNA is TGTGCCAGCAGTTCGAAAAATTTGACTAGCGGGAGGAACAATGAGCAGTTCTTC. The chain joins TRBV6-2 or TRBV6-3 to TRBJ2-1, with 13 positions matching TRBD2. The germline gives CDR1 MNHEY, CDR2 SVGEGT. J gave up 5 bases and V 4 bases, and 11 bases lay outside the gene matches. This CDR3 region has 18 residues.

This clonotype has a handful of counts. The chain links TRBV18 to TRBJ2-7; 7 bases map to TRBD2. V lost 8 bases, J lost 3 bases, and 7 bases stayed unmatched. The germline V gene encodes CDR1 KGHSH and CDR2 LQKENI. This CDR3 contains 13 residues. The CDR3 here is CASSPGTNYEQYF. The CDR3, as DNA: TGTGCCAGCAGCCCCGGGACTAACTACGAGCAGTACTTC.

This clonotype was seen a few times. The rearrangement links TRBV6-1 to TRBJ2-3; the D gene is possibly TRBD2 (5 bases). The CDR3 extends over 14 amino acids. V was trimmed by 6 bases and J by 2 bases, leaving 12 bases between them. CDR1 MNHNS and CDR2 SASEGT come from the germline V gene. The DNA for the CDR3 is TGTGCCAGCAGCCCGGGATACCTCACAGATACGCAGTATTTT. The encoded protein is CASSPGYLTDTQYF.

This clonotype has more than one count but fewer than ten. The gene calls are TRBV9 and TRBJ1-5, with D unclear. The CDR3 spans 13 residues. The germline V gene has CDR1 SGDLS and CDR2 YYNGEE. Trimming took off 0 bases at V and 4 bases at J, with 5 bases between the two ends. Written as DNA, the CDR3 is TGTGCCAGCAGCGTAGAGATTAATCAGCCCCAGCATTTT. Translating it yields CASSVEINQPQHF.

V gene TRBV20-1 combines with J gene TRBJ1-1; a possible D gene is TRBD1 (5 bases). Germline loops: CDR1 DFQATT, CDR2 SNEGSKA (reference sequence). This CDR3 spans 12 amino acids. Trimming stripped 1 base from V and 8 bases from J, with 11 bases between. The CDR3 sequence: CSARGNRGEAFF. The CDR3 DNA follows: TGCAGTGCTAGAGGTAATAGGGGAGAAGCTTTCTTT.

The chain has TRBV7-9 and TRBJ2-2; TRBD1 matches at 10 bases. The ends lost 4 bases at V and 3 bases at J; junction bases unmatched: 2. This CDR3 region has 15 residues. Germline CDR1 and CDR2: SEHNR and FQNEAQ (reference sequence). The DNA for the CDR3 is TGTGCCAGCAGCTGGGGACAGGGGTACACCGGGGAGCTGTTTTTT. It yields the protein CASSWGQGYTGELFF.

This clonotype was observed a handful of times. This chain connects TRBV20-1 to TRBJ1-2, with 7 bases identical to TRBD1. Germline CDR1 and CDR2: DFQATT and SNEGSKA (reference sequence). V gave up 1 base and J gave up 7 bases; unmatched junction bases: 3. The length of the CDR3 is 12 residues. CDR3: CSARAGGGGYTF. DNA for the CDR3: TGCAGTGCTAGAGCAGGGGGAGGTGGCTACACCTTC.

This clonotype was counted a few times. The rearrangement links TRBV5-1 to TRBJ2-3; 10 nucleotides align to TRBD2. J gave up 2 bases and V 4 bases, and 4 bases lay outside the gene matches. The CDR3 covers 15 residues. The germline gives CDR1 SGHRS, CDR2 YFSETQ. DNA of the CDR3: TGCGCCAGCAGCCACCTAGCGGGGGACACAGATACGCAGTATTTT. Translated: CASSHLAGDTDTQYF.

This clonotype occurred many times. V gene TRBV2 combines with J gene TRBJ2-4, with no clear D. The ends were cut back, 6 bases at V and 1 base at J, with 4 bases in the middle. CDR1 and CDR2 (germline): SNHLY, FYNNEI. The CDR3 extends over 12 amino acids. The DNA of the CDR3 is TGTGCCAGCAGGGAGGCCAAAAACATTCAGTACTTC. It encodes CASREAKNIQYF.

The table lists this clonotype with many counts. V and J are TRBV12-3 or TRBV12-4 and TRBJ2-5, with D possibly matching TRBD2 (7 bases). CDR3 length: 13 residues. Trimming shortened V by 7 bases and J by 7 bases, and 16 bases separated the two germline ends. CDR3: CASTTQAGATQYF. For the CDR3, the DNA is TGTGCCAGCACGACCCAGGCGGGGGCGACCCAGTACTTC.

The CDR3 is CASRNTGKAKNIQYF. The CDR3 DNA is TGTGCCAGCAGAAACACGGGGAAGGCCAAAAACATTCAGTACTTC. V usage is TRBV6-1 and J usage is TRBJ2-4, with a tentative D call TRBD2 (5 bases). CDR3 size: 15 residues. The germline V and J ends were trimmed by 6 bases and 1 base, with 13 bases remaining between them. The germline V gene encodes CDR1 MNHNS and CDR2 SASEGT.

The V and J genes are TRBV29-1 and TRBJ2-1; D is ambiguous. CDR3 length: 15 amino acids. V lost 4 bases to trimming and J lost 1 base, with 14 bases between them. CDR1 is SQVTM, CDR2 ANQGSEA, per germline. CDR3 nucleotides: TGCAGCGTTGTTTGGCACGATCTATCCTACAATGAGCAGTTCTTC. As protein: CSVVWHDLSYNEQFF.